A selection of T cell receptor beta chains follows, all from one sample in a study of prognosis after radiotherapy for stage I lung cancer. MiXCR was run by TCRdb on the multiplex PCR reads, yielding one entry per CDR3 protein. The sample carries 25,000 to 30,000 distinct CDR3 sequences, roughly 30% recorded once. The sequenced sample was PBMCs, obtained before or after stereotactic body radiation therapy (not recorded which). All receptors come from a donor older than 45 with non-small cell lung cancer. The CDR3 runs from the conserved cysteine through the conserved F or W. A D gene is named only where the DNA matches it firmly. A clone size is listed for some rows: how often the clone was seen (once, few, many), or a class if it is expanded.

TRBV18	TRBD1	many	TRBJ2-6	TGTGCCAGCTCACAAGTGAAAGGGGGCGACCTCTCTGGGGCCAACGTCCTGACTTTC	CASSQVKGGDLSGANVLTF
TRBV6-1	TRBD1	-	TRBJ1-5	TGTGCCAGCAGTGAAGTCGGACAGGGGGCTCAGCCCCAGCATTTT	CASSEVGQGAQPQHF
TRBV2	-	many	TRBJ1-1	TGTGCCAGCAGTGAAGTGGCCAACGGGGCTTTCTTT	CASSEVANGAFF
TRBV4-1	-	many	TRBJ1-1	TGCGCCAGCAGCTTATATGAGAACACTGAAGCTTTCTTT	CASSLYENTEAFF
TRBV30	TRBD1	hyperexpanded	TRBJ2-6	TGTGCCTGGAGTGCTGAGGGGGCCGGGGCCAACGTCCTGACTTTC	CAWSAEGAGANVLTF
TRBV12-3/TRBV12-4	-	many	TRBJ2-1	TGTGCCAGCAGTACCCGGACGAGGGGGGGTGAGCAGTTCTTC	CASSTRTRGGEQFF
TRBV3-1	-	many	TRBJ1-2	TGTGCCAGCAGCCAAAGTATCGGTCGTGGCTACACCTTC	CASSQSIGRGYTF
TRBV12-3/TRBV12-4	TRBD1	many	TRBJ2-7	TGTGCCAGCAGTCGACAGGGAGCCTACGAGCAGTACTTC	CASSRQGAYEQYF
TRBV6-1	TRBD1	many	TRBJ1-1	TGTGCCAGCAGTGAGCTATTGACAGGGGGCACTGAAGCTTTCTTT	CASSELLTGGTEAFF
TRBV12-3/TRBV12-4	TRBD1	few	TRBJ2-2	TGTGCCAGCAGTCCAGGGACAGCGAACACCGGGGAGCTGTTTTTT	CASSPGTANTGELFF
TRBV5-5	-	medium-sized	TRBJ1-2	TGTGCCAGCAGCTCAGGTGTTGGGATCTATGGCTACACCTTC	CASSSGVGIYGYTF
TRBV6-2/TRBV6-3	TRBD1	-	TRBJ1-6	TGTGCCAGAAGTAATTCTCGTGGGGACAGGGATTCACCCCTCCACTTT	CARSNSRGDRDSPLHF
TRBV4-1	-	many	TRBJ2-7	TGCGCCAGCAGCCGAATTTTCCCGGAAGCAGGCTCCTACGAGCAGTACTTC	CASSRIFPEAGSYEQYF